This TCR beta chain was captured by sequencing in a study of blood T cell repertoires in COVID-19. About the study: The origin of the acute and convalescent COVID-19 samples was the United States, Italy and Spain. The cDNA or gDNA used as material had been derived from T cells, B-cell-depleted T cells, or PBMCs.

The CDR3 consists of 13 residues. The V and J ends lost 5 bases and 3 bases, in that order; junction bases with no gene match: 2. The germline V gene has CDR1 SNHLY and CDR2 FYNNEI. Per the study methods: The assay estimated nucleated cells by amplifying reference gene primers. The method was immunoSEQ multiplex PCR; TCRdb's version includes in-frame clones alone and lacks a portion of them. V and J calls plus clone size are reproduced from that table; the DNA served to infer D and trimming. The sample holds hundreds of thousands of clones, 75% to 90% seen once. The sample consisted of peripheral blood. The V and J genes are TRBV2 and TRBJ2-7, with TRBD1 matching 9 bases. The clonotype was recovered from a man between 60 and 75 years old who had recovered from COVID-19. The CDR3 reads CASSQGQGYEQYF. The CDR3 DNA reads TGTGCCAGCAGTCAGGGACAGGGCTACGAGCAGTACTTC.